This TCR beta chain was sequenced in a study of T cell repertoires in cytomegalovirus infection. Study-level information: It can be stated that public TCR beta signatures indicated CMV infection as well as a matching HLA type.

This clonotype showed up many times. V lost 2 bases to trimming and J lost 1 base; unmatched junction nucleotides: 5. Germline lookup yields CDR1 SGHTA and CDR2 FQGNSA. The CDR3 totals 16 residues. MiXCR, run by TCRdb on the reads, gives a single entry per CDR3 protein. The sample records 450,000 to 650,000 distinct CDR3 sequences, less than 30% being singletons. The receptor comes from a human donor in good health (CMV status not recorded). Some clones in this sample may be carry-over from other donors' samples. This chain links TRBV7-2 with TRBJ1-5; 7 positions agree with TRBD1. Source material: PBMCs. CDR3: CASSLRTGPSNQPQHF. In DNA form, the CDR3 reads TGTGCCAGCAGCTTACGGACAGGCCCAAGCAATCAGCCCCAGCATTTT.